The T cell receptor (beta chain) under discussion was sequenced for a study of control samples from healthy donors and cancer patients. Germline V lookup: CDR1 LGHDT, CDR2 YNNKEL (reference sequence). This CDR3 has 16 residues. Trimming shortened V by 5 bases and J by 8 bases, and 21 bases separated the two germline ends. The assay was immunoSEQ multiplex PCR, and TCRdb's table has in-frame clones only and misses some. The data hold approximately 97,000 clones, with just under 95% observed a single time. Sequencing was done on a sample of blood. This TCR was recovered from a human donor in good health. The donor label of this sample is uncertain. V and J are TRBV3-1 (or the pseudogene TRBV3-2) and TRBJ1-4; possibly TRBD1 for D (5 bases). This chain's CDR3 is CASSKGRGLRGEKLFF. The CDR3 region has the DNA TGTGCCAGCAGCAAGGGGAGGGGCCTCCGGGGGGAAAAACTGTTTTTT.